The source of this T cell receptor beta chain is a study of blood T cells in healthy people across ages (dated by TCRdb to the mid-2010s). Notes on the research overall: In model experiments, template switching captured about one uniquely barcoded TCR beta cDNA molecule for every two T cells. The study measured age-related changes in TCR beta repertoire diversity using deep sequencing normalized with unique cDNA molecular identifiers. The donors were split into four age groups: young (average around 17 years), middle-aged (39), aged (approximately 60) and long-lived (over 80). To avoid experimental bias, donors of different ages were randomly spread across the sequencing lanes. The study analyzed two additional independent replicas of 1 million unique cDNA reads from the same blood draw for two donors, one aged 18 to 30 and one aged 80 or older.

This clonotype has just a few counts. The target of this receptor is not known. Base qualities are not recorded, but no much larger clone differs from it by a single base. The library relied on 5' RACE. These reads were obtained on an Illumina HiSeq 2500. A second PCR of about 7 to 12 cycles was run with a J-beta primer mix and a sample-barcoded 5' primer. A template-switch 5' adaptor carrying 12 random nucleotides introduced a unique molecular identifier onto each TCR beta cDNA molecule. Each sample yielded at least 2.5 million CDR3-containing paired-end reads. All of the RNA was converted into first-strand cDNA using the Mint cDNA synthesis kit, with a TRBC-specific oligonucleotide serving as the primer. Following uracil-DNA glycosylase treatment, a first 18-cycle PCR with universal primers M1SS and BC2_uni_R was performed on all cDNA. Regarding the original processing steps: For normalization, 1 million high-quality reads were randomly selected from each sample, with every read carrying a distinct molecular identifier. Reads with shared molecular identifiers were discarded instead of being binned into consensus sequences. MiTCR, run with a Q25 quality threshold and the strictest error-elimination algorithm, handled CDR3 identification, clonotype clustering and error correction. Lower-bound total TCR beta diversity was estimated with a nonparametric unseen species model using Euler transformation. TCRdb itself trimmed the public reads at Q25 with fastp, ran MiXCR and retained productive beta chains. Here each entry gathers all rows of one CDR3 protein and keeps the most common genes and DNA. TCRdb assigned the V and J calls; the authors' analysis was not used. For this sample the table gives about 1.5 million distinct CDR3 sequences, of which approximately 39% were detected only once. The leading ten clones occupy around 4% of the sample.

The donors were around 39 Caucasian individuals from Russia, aged roughly 6 to 100 years, who were systemically healthy. Roughly 9 milliliters of peripheral blood were drawn from each donor into EDTA-treated Vacutainer tubes. PBMCs were isolated by Ficoll-Paque density-gradient centrifugation, with at least 6 million obtained per sample. Trizol reagent was used to extract total RNA from the PBMCs, yielding at least 5.5 micrograms per sample. For every donor, an aliquot of PBMCs went through flow cytometry to measure the percentages of naive CD45RAhigh/CD27high T cells. The paper's findings and limits, for the study overall: Estimates of total diversity from one million sequenced T cells were regarded as lower bounds and underestimates. The CMV infection status of donors was not known, potentially confounding age-related changes in expanded clonotypes. The long-lived group showed more naive CD4+ T cells, fewer expanded clones and increased TCR diversity than the aged group, suggesting age selection. Since profiling was done on bulk unsorted PBMCs, naive and antigen-experienced compartments could not be conclusively compared. A strong correlation was found between observed TCR beta diversity and the percentage of naive T cells measured by flow cytometry. Observed TCR beta diversity per million T cells fell roughly linearly with age, and a significant reduction was already apparent by age roughly 41.

The clonotype was recovered from a woman between 18 and 29 years old in good health. The specimen was blood.

The CDR3 region has the sequence CSGWDRGVYGYTF. The DNA sequence is given as TGCAGCGGCTGGGACAGGGGGGTCTATGGCTACACCTTC. Recombination joined TRBV29-1 with TRBJ1-2; TRBD1 fits 11 bases in the junction. According to the germline V gene, CDR1 reads SQVTM and CDR2 reads ANQGSEA. The CDR3, cysteine through phenylalanine, is 13 amino acids long. Kept here is only the CDR3 DNA, which spans 39 bases and is read in frame from base 1. The V end gives up 7 bases and the J end 4 bases, leaving 5 bases in the junction not matched to a gene.